These 16 T cell receptor beta chains came from one sample sequenced in a study of CD8 T cells in Susac syndrome. An amount of RNA that ranged from about 0.45 to 1 ug was reverse transcribed with random hexamers. TCRdb recomputed calls from the immunoSEQ multiplex PCR reads with MiXCR, one row per CDR3 protein. The sample records more than 120,000 distinct CDR3 sequences, around 94% being singletons. Material for sequencing was CD4+ T cells from PBMCs. These receptors all stem from a human donor in good health.

The chain couples TRBV23-1 to TRBJ2-7; D perhaps matches TRBD2 (5 bases). TRBV23-1 is given ORF status, its function remaining uncertain. The CDR3 covers 13 residues. The germline V and J ends were trimmed by 4 bases and 2 bases, with 9 bases remaining between them. The CDR3 coding sequence is TGCGCCAGCAGTCGAGGGCCTACCTACGAGCAGTACTTC. Translation gives CASSRGPTYEQYF.

This chain joins TRBV6-5 and TRBJ2-3; a possible D gene is TRBD2 (6 bases). Germline lookup yields CDR1 MNHEY and CDR2 SVGAGI. With 2 bases removed from V and 1 base from J, the gap between germline ends came to 7 bases. The CDR3 covers 14 residues. In nucleotides, the CDR3 is TGTGCCAGCAGTTACCCGGGAGGCACAGATACGCAGTATTTT. It codes for CASSYPGGTDTQYF.

This chain links TRBV5-1 with TRBJ1-4, with D unresolved. Per germline, CDR1 SGHRS and CDR2 YFSETQ. Deletions cut 5 bases from V and 7 bases from J, with 6 bases between. The CDR3 consists of 11 residues. The CDR3 bases are TGCGCCAGCAGTAAGGGTGAAAAACTGTTTTTT. Translated: CASSKGEKLFF.

The V gene is TRBV28, the J gene TRBJ1-3; D is undetermined. CDR1 is MDHEN and CDR2 is SYDVKM in the germline V gene. Trimming removed 6 bases at V and 0 bases at J, with 15 bases between. This CDR3 comprises 16 residues. The DNA of the CDR3 is TGTGCCAGCAGAGGACGCAGAAGGCTCTCTGGAAACACCATATATTTT. It encodes CASRGRRRLSGNTIYF.

The chain uses TRBV15 and TRBJ2-7; TRBD2 matches at 7 bases. Trimming at V came to 0 bases and at J to 6 bases, leaving 5 bases not matched to a gene. Germline V gives CDR1 LNHNV, CDR2 YYDKDF (reference sequence). The CDR3 is made up of 14 amino acids. This chain's CDR3 is CATSRDLSGGEQYF. CDR3 bases: TGTGCCACCAGCAGAGATCTTTCGGGAGGCGAGCAGTACTTC.

The chain couples TRBV20-1 to TRBJ2-3; D might be TRBD2 (6 bases). CDR1 and CDR2 from the germline V gene are DFQATT and SNEGSKA (reference sequence). With 7 bases removed from V and 1 base from J, the gap between germline ends came to 18 bases. The CDR3 covers 15 residues. CDR3 in amino acids: CSGPRRERGTDTQYF. CDR3 bases: TGCAGTGGGCCCAGGAGGGAAAGGGGCACAGATACGCAGTATTTT.

This chain joins TRBV15 and TRBJ1-5; 8 nucleotides match TRBD1. In germline, CDR1 is LNHNV, CDR2 YYDKDF (reference sequence). The CDR3 sequence is 15 residues long. The ends lost 2 bases at V and 7 bases at J; junction bases unmatched: 7. CDR3 in DNA: TGTGCCACCAGCAGACGGACAGGGATTGAGCAGCCCCAGCATTTT. This gives the protein CATSRRTGIEQPQHF.

This clonotype occurred once. This chain uses TRBV19 with TRBJ2-7; D remains unclear. This CDR3 has 14 residues. Germline V lookup: CDR1 LNHDA, CDR2 SQIVND (reference sequence). Trimming stripped 6 bases from V and 0 bases from J, with 12 bases between. The CDR3, as DNA: TGTGCCAGTAGACCGGGCTCTGGCTCCTACGAGCAGTACTTC. Its protein is CASRPGSGSYEQYF. The full variable domain, with the rest looked up from reference TRBV19 and TRBJ2-7, is DGGITQSPKYLFRKEGQNVTLSCEQNLNHDAMYWYRQDPGQGLRLIYYSQIVNDFQKGDIAEGYSVSREKKESFPLTVTSAQKNPTAFYLCASRPGSGSYEQYFGPGTRLTVT.

The rearrangement joins TRBV3-1 to TRBJ2-1, with 14 bases matching TRBD2. Looked up from germline, CDR1 is LGHDT and CDR2 is YNNKEL (reference sequence). The junction had 10 bases not matched to a gene; V was cut back by 0 bases and J by 0 bases. The CDR3 runs 21 residues. CDR3 bases: TGTGCCAGCAGCCAAGAAATGAGACTAGCGGGAGGGGACAGCTCCTACAATGAGCAGTTCTTC. Translating it yields CASSQEMRLAGGDSSYNEQFF.

This chain uses TRBV5-1 with TRBJ2-5; 9 bases match TRBD2. CDR3 length equals 19 residues. Germline V gene data show CDR1 as SGHRS and CDR2 as YFSETQ. The J segment lost 0 bases and the V segment lost 0 bases, leaving 12 bases of the junction unmatched. The CDR3 region is CASSLAGLSAGGHQETQYF. In DNA, the CDR3 is TGCGCCAGCAGCTTGGCCGGTTTGAGTGCGGGAGGGCACCAAGAGACCCAGTACTTC.

This chain uses TRBV2 with TRBJ1-4, with 9 bases identical to TRBD1. The CDR3 extends over 16 amino acids. V lost 8 bases to trimming and J lost 0 bases; unmatched junction nucleotides: 7. Germline values: CDR1 SNHLY, CDR2 FYNNEI. CDR3 coding DNA: TGTGCCAGCGACAGGGGGAGCGGTTCAACTAATGAAAAACTGTTTTTT. Translating gives CASDRGSGSTNEKLFF.

The chain couples TRBV15 to TRBJ2-7; D might be TRBD1 (6 bases). CDR1 is LNHNV and CDR2 is YYDKDF in the germline V gene (reference sequence). The V and J ends lost 0 bases and 1 base respectively, with 19 bases between them. The CDR3 loop spans 18 amino acids. The CDR3, as DNA: TGTGCCACCAGCAGAGAGAGGGGGACGAGGGTTTGGTCCTACGAGCAGTACTTC. Translated: CATSRERGTRVWSYEQYF.

The chain uses TRBV27 and TRBJ2-5; the match to TRBD1 covers 7 bases. The CDR3 extends over 15 amino acids. V shed 7 bases, J shed 5 bases, and the junction held 13 bases outside the gene matches. In germline, CDR1 is MNHEY, CDR2 SMNVEV (reference sequence). This CDR3 reads CASMGTAGTLETQYF. CDR3 nucleotides: TGTGCCAGCATGGGGACAGCCGGAACCTTGGAGACCCAGTACTTC.

The CDR3 nucleotides read TGTGCCAGTAGTATAGACAGCGGGAGGAGGTACAATGAGCAGTTCTTC. This sequence encodes CASSIDSGRRYNEQFF. The chain recombines TRBV19 with TRBJ2-1, with TRBD2 identical over 9 bases. The junction had 4 bases not matched to a gene; V was cut back by 0 bases and J by 4 bases. This CDR3 region has 16 residues. CDR1 is LNHDA, CDR2 SQIVND, per germline (reference sequence).

This chain joins TRBV29-1 and TRBJ2-7, with 7 nucleotides matching TRBD1. Germline V gene lookup returns CDR1 SQVTM and CDR2 ANQGSEA. The length of the CDR3 is 13 residues. The V gene end was trimmed by 3 bases and the J gene end by 2 bases; junction bases not matched to a gene: 4. The CDR3 here is CSVEGDSPYEQYF. For the CDR3, the DNA is TGCAGCGTTGAGGGGGACAGCCCCTACGAGCAGTACTTC.

The chain links TRBV7-2 to TRBJ2-2, with TRBD2 as a possible D gene (5 bases). CDR1 and CDR2 (germline): SGHTA, FQGNSA. Trimming stripped 1 base from V and 5 bases from J, with 8 bases between. The CDR3 loop spans 14 amino acids. This CDR3 reads CASSLDGGTGELFF. The CDR3 nucleotides read TGTGCCAGCAGCTTAGATGGCGGGACCGGGGAGCTGTTTTTT.